Below are 14 T cell receptor beta chains sequenced from a single sample in a study of OX40 agonist ivuxolimab in advanced cancers. Profiled with immunoSEQ multiplex PCR; TCRdb holds only in-frame clones, not every one. The sample lists about 57,000 clones; about 80% were seen once. The material sequenced was CD4+ or CD8+ T cells sorted from blood, taken in a trial of the OX40 agonist ivuxolimab. Source of these receptors: an adult with an advanced solid tumor such as melanoma, head and neck, liver or kidney cancer.

The chain is built from TRBV19 and TRBJ1-1, with TRBD1 as a possible D gene (6 bases). The CDR3 extends over 14 amino acids. From germline, CDR1 is LNHDA and CDR2 SQIVND (reference sequence). Trimming took 5 bases from V and 0 from J, leaving 10 bases between them. The DNA of the CDR3 is TGTGCCAGTAGTGGGGGACACATGAACACTGAAGCTTTCTTT. Protein sequence: CASSGGHMNTEAFF. The full variable domain, with the rest looked up from reference TRBV19 and TRBJ1-1, is DGGITQSPKYLFRKEGQNVTLSCEQNLNHDAMYWYRQDPGQGLRLIYYSQIVNDFQKGDIAEGYSVSREKKESFPLTVTSAQKNPTAFYLCASSGGHMNTEAFFGQGTRLTVV.

Only a few counts were recorded for this clone. The chain employs TRBV28 and TRBJ1-2; the match to TRBD1 covers 9 bases. V was clipped by 6 bases and J by 13 bases; unmatched bases: 6. The CDR3 runs to 11 residues. The germline V gene encodes CDR1 MDHEN and CDR2 SYDVKM. The CDR3 protein is CASSRDRERTF. The CDR3 region has the DNA TGTGCCAGCAGCAGGGACAGGGAGCGCACCTTC.

The chain combines TRBV4-2 with TRBJ1-2, with TRBD1 identical over 9 bases. The V segment lost 5 bases and the J segment 2 bases; nucleotides outside the gene matches: 9. In germline, CDR1 is LGHNA, CDR2 YNFKEQ. This CDR3 has 16 residues. This CDR3 is CASSFLTGTGNYGYTF. The CDR3, as DNA: TGTGCCAGCAGCTTCCTCACCGGGACAGGGAACTATGGCTACACCTTC.

The rearrangement links TRBV28 to TRBJ2-6; 9 nucleotides line up with TRBD2. CDR1 MDHEN and CDR2 SYDVKM come from the germline V gene. Losses at the gene ends were 3 bases for V and 1 base for J; bases not matched to a gene: 7. The CDR3 extends over 18 amino acids. The CDR3 spells CASSFRLAGASGANVLTF. CDR3 in DNA: TGTGCCAGCAGTTTCCGATTAGCGGGAGCTTCTGGGGCCAACGTCCTGACTTTC.

Worth noting for this clone: Other DNA sequences in this specimen translate into the identical CDR3. The chain carries TRBV6-5 and TRBJ2-7; 7 bases agree with TRBD1. Looked up from germline, CDR1 is MNHEY and CDR2 is SVGAGI. CDR3 length equals 13 residues. The J segment lost 1 base and the V segment lost 6 bases, leaving 3 bases of the junction unmatched. CDR3 DNA: TGTGCCAGCAGGACGACAGGGTCCTACGAGCAGTACTTC. This gives the protein CASRTTGSYEQYF.

The chain links TRBV28 to TRBJ1-2, with 8 bases identical to TRBD1. Looked up from germline, CDR1 is MDHEN and CDR2 is SYDVKM. CDR3 length: 14 residues. The V and J ends lost 6 bases and 8 bases, in that order; junction bases with no gene match: 11. CDR3 amino acids: CASREDRASGGYTF. The DNA of the CDR3 is TGTGCCAGCAGAGAGGACAGGGCTTCGGGCGGCTACACCTTC.

J is TRBJ2-3 and V is TRBV2, with D maybe TRBD2 (6 bases). Looked up from germline, CDR1 is SNHLY and CDR2 is FYNNEI. The CDR3 has 14 amino acids. V was clipped by 4 bases and J by 3 bases, with 11 bases between them. The CDR3 region is CASSVTRGTDTQYF. The CDR3 DNA follows: TGTGCCAGCAGTGTGACTAGAGGTACAGATACGCAGTATTTT.

This CDR3 is CASSAGTVREQYF. In DNA, the CDR3 is TGTGCCAGCAGCGCAGGGACTGTTCGGGAGCAGTACTTC. The V gene is TRBV13, the J gene TRBJ2-7, with a tentative D call TRBD2 (6 bases). The CDR3 spans 13 residues. Trimming removed 5 bases at V and 7 bases at J, with 15 bases between. The germline V gene has CDR1 PRHDT and CDR2 FYEKMQ (reference sequence).

The CDR3 region has the DNA TGTGCCAGCAGCTTAGAGGCCGGGGAGCTGTTTTTT. This sequence encodes CASSLEAGELFF. The chain employs TRBV11-2 and TRBJ2-2; D unclear. CDR1 is SGHAT and CDR2 is FQNNGV in the germline V gene. The CDR3 covers 12 residues. Trimming shortened V by 0 bases and J by 6 bases, and 2 bases separated the two germline ends.

The rearrangement links TRBV11-2 to TRBJ2-3; 7 bases match TRBD2. The CDR3 covers 16 residues. Germline loops: CDR1 SGHAT, CDR2 FQNNGV. V shed 5 bases and J 6 bases; nucleotides not matched to a gene: 14. In DNA form, the CDR3 reads TGTGCCAGCAGCCTGGACTGGGCGGGAGCGGCGGATACGCAGTATTTT. It yields the protein CASSLDWAGAADTQYF.

The chain employs TRBV11-1 and TRBJ2-2; D gene uncertain. In germline, CDR1 is SGHAT, CDR2 FQDESV (reference sequence). Trimming removed 4 bases from V and 1 base from J, with 4 bases in between. This CDR3 has 13 amino acids. CDR3 sequence reads: CASSYRNTGELFF. CDR3 bases: TGTGCCAGCAGCTACAGGAACACCGGGGAGCTGTTTTTT.

A note on this clone: Other DNA variants within this sample encode the same CDR3. This chain uses TRBV19 with TRBJ1-1; TRBD1 might be the D (5 bases). The CDR3 extends over 14 amino acids. Germline V gene lookup returns CDR1 LNHDA and CDR2 SQIVND (reference sequence). V was shortened by 1 base and J by 1 base, with 7 bases between the two germline ends. The DNA of the CDR3 is TGTGCCAGTAGTATAGTCGGGGGGAACACTGAAGCTTTCTTT. Translated: CASSIVGGNTEAFF.

This clone appeared a few times. The chain joins TRBV7-3 to TRBJ1-1; D may be TRBD1 (5 bases). The CDR3 is made up of 12 amino acids. The germline V and J ends were trimmed by 4 bases and 11 bases, with 14 bases remaining between them. The germline CDR1 and CDR2 sequences are SGHTA and FQGTGA. The CDR3 nucleotides are TGTGCCAGCAGCTACGGCGGGGGAGAGGCTTTCTTT. Its translation is CASSYGGGEAFF. Together with reference TRBV7-3 and TRBJ1-1, the CDR3 gives the full variable domain: GAGVSQTPSNKVTEKGKYVELRCDPISGHTALYWYRQSLGQGPEFLIYFQGTGAADDSGLPNDRFFAVRPEGSVSTLKIQRTERGDSAVYLCASSYGGGEAFFGQGTRLTVV.

This clone was observed a few times. CDR3 protein: CASSDGFTPTDTQYF. The CDR3 nucleotides are TGTGCCAGCAGTGATGGGTTTACCCCCACAGATACGCAGTATTTT. This chain uses TRBV6-4 with TRBJ2-3; D remains unclear. Trimming took 3 bases from V and 2 from J, leaving 12 bases between them. Germline V CDR1 and CDR2: MRHNA, SNTAGT. The CDR3 totals 15 residues.